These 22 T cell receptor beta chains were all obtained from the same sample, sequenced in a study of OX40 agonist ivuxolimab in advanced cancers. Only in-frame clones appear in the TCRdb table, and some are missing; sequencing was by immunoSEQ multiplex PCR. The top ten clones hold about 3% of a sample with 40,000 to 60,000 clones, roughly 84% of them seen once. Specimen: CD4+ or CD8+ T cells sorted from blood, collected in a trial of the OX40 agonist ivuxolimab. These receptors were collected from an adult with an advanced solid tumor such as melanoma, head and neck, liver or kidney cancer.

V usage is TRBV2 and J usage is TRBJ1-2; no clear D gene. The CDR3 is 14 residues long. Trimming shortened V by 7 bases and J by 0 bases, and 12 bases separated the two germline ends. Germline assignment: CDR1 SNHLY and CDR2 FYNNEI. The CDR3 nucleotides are TGTGCCAGCAAGCTAACGTTAGCTAACTATGGCTACACCTTC. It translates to CASKLTLANYGYTF.

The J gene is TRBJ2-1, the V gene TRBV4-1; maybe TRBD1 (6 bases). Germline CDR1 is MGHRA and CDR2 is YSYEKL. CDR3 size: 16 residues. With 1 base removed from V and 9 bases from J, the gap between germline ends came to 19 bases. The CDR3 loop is CASSQVAAGDFLEQFF. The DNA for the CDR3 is TGCGCCAGCAGCCAAGTGGCTGCAGGGGATTTTCTTGAGCAGTTCTTC.

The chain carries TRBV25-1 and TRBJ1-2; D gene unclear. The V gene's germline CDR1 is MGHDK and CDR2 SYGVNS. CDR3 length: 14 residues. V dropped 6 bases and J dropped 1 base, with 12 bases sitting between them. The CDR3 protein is CASRTRRFNYGYTF. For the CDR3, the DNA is TGTGCCAGCAGGACAAGGAGGTTTAACTATGGCTACACCTTC.

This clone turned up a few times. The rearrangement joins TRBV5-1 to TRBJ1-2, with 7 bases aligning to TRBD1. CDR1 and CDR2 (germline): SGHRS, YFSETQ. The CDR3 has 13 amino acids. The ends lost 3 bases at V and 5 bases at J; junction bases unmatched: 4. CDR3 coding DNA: TGCGCCAGCAGCTCGACAGGGAGATATGGCTACACCTTC. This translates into CASSSTGRYGYTF.

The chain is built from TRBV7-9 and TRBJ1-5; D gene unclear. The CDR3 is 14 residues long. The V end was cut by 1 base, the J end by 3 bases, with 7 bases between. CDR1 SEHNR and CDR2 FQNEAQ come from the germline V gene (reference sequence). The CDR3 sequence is CASSLESPNQPQHF. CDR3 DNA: TGTGCCAGCAGCTTAGAGTCTCCCAATCAGCCCCAGCATTTT.

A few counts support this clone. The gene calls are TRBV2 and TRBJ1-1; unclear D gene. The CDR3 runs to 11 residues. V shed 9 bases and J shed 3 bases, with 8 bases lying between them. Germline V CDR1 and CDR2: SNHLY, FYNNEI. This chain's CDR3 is CASSRDTEAFF. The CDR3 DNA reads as TGTGCCAGTAGTCGGGACACTGAAGCTTTCTTT.

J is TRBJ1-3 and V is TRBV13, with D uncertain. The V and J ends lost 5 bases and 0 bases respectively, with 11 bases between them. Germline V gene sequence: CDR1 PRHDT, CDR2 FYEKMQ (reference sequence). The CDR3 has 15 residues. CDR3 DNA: TGTGCCAGCAGCGCGGACGGACGCTCTGGAAACACCATATATTTT. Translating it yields CASSADGRSGNTIYF.

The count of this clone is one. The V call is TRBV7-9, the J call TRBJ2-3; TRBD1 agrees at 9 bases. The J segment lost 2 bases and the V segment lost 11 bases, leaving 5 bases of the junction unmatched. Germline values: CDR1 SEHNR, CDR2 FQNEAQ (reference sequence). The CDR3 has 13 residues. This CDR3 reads CAGGTGNTDTQYF. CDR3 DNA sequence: TGTGCCGGGGGGACAGGGAACACAGATACGCAGTATTTT.

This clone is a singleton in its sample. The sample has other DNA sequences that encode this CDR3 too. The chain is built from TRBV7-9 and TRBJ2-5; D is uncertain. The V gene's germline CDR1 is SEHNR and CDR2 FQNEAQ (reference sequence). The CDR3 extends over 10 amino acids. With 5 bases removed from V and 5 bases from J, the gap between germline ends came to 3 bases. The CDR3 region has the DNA TGTGCCAGCAGCCGGGAGACCCAGTACTTC. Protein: CASSRETQYF.

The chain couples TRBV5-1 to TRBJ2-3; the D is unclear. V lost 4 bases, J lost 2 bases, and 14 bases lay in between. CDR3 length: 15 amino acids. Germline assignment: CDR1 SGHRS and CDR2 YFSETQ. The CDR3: CASSPGAFPTDTQYF. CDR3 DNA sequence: TGCGCCAGCAGCCCCGGCGCGTTTCCCACAGATACGCAGTATTTT.

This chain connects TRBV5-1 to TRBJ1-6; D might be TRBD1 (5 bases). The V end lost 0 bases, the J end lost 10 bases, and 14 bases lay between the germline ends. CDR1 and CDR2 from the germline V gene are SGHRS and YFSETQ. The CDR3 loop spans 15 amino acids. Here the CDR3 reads CASSLEGREQSPLHF. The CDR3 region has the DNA TGCGCCAGCAGCTTGGAAGGCAGGGAGCAATCACCCCTCCACTTT.

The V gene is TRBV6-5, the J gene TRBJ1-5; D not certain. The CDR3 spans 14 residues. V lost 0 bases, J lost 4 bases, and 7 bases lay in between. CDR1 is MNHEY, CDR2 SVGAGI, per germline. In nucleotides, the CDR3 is TGTGCCAGCAGTTACTCGGGTGGAAATCAGCCCCAGCATTTT. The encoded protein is CASSYSGGNQPQHF.

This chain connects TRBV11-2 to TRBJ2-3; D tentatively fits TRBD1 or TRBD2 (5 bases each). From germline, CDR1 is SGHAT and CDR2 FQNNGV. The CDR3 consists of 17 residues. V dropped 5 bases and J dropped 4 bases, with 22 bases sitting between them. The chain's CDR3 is CASSLTGTAYYSDTQYF. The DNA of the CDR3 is TGTGCCAGCAGCCTGACCGGGACCGCTTATTATTCAGATACGCAGTATTTT.

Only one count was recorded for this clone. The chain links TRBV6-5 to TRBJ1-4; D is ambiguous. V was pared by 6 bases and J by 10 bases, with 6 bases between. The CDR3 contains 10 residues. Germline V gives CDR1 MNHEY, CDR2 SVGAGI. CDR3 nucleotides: TGTGCCAGCAGGGCGGGAAAACTGTTTTTT. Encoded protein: CASRAGKLFF.

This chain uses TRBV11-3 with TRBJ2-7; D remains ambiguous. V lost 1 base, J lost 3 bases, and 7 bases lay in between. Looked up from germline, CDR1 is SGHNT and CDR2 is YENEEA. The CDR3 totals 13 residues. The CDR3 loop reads CASSLARNYEQYF. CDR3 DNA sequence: TGTGCCAGCAGCTTAGCCAGAAACTACGAGCAGTACTTC.

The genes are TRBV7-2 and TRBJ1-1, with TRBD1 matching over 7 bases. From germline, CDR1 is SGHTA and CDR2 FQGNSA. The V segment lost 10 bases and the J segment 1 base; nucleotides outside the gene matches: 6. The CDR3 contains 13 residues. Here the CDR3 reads CATKQGRNTEAFF. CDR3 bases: TGTGCCACAAAACAGGGGAGGAACACTGAAGCTTTCTTT.

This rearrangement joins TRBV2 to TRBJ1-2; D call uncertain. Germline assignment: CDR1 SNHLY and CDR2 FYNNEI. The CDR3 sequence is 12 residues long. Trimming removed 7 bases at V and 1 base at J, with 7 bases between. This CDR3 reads CASNQHNYGYTF. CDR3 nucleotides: TGTGCCAGCAATCAGCATAACTATGGCTACACCTTC.

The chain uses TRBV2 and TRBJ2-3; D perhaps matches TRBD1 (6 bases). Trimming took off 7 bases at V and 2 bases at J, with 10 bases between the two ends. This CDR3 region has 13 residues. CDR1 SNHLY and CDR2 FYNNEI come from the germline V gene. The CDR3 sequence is CASINRDTDTQYF. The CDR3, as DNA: TGTGCCAGCATTAACAGGGACACAGATACGCAGTATTTT.

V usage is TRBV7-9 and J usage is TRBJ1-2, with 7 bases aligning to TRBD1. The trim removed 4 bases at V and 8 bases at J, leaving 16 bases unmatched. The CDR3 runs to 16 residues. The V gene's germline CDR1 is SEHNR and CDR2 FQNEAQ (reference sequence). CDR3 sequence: CASSSLGTEAVGGYTF. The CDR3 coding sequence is TGTGCCAGCAGCTCATTAGGGACAGAAGCTGTCGGCGGCTACACCTTC.

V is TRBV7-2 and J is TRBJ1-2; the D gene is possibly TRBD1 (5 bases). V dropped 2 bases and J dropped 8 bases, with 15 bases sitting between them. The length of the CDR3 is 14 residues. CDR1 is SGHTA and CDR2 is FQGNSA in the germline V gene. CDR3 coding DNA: TGTGCCAGCAGCTTATGGGGCCAGGGAGGCGGCTACACCTTC. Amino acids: CASSLWGQGGGYTF.

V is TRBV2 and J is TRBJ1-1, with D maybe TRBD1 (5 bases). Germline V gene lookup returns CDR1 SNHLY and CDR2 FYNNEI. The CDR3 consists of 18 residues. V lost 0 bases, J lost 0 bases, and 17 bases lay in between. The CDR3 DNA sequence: TGTGCCAGCAGTGAAGCAGGGGCCTTTACTCAAATGAACACTGAAGCTTTCTTT. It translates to CASSEAGAFTQMNTEAFF.

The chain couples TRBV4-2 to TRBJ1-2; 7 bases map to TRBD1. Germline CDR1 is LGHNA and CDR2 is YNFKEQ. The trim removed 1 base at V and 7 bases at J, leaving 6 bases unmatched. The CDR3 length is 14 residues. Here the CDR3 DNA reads TGTGCCAGCAGCCAAGCTGGGACAGTGGGTGGCTACACCTTC. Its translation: CASSQAGTVGGYTF.